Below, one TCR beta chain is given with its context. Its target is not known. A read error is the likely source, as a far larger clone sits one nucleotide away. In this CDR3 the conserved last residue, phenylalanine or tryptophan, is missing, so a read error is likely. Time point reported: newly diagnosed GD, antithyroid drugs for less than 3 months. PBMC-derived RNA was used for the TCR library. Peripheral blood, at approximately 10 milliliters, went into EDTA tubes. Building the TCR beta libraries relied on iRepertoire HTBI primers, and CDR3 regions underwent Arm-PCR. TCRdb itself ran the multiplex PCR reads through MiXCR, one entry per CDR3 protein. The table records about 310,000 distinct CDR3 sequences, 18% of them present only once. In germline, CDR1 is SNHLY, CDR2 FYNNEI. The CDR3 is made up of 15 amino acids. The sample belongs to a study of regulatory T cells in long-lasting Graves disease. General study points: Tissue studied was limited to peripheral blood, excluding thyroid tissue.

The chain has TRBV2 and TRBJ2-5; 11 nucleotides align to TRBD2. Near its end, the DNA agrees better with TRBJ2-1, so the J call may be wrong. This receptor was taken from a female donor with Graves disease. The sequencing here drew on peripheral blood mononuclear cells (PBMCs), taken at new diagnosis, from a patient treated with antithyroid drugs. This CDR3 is CASSATLAGVNEQFS. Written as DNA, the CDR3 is TGTGCCAGCAGTGCTACACTAGCGGGAGTGAATGAGCAGTTCTCC.